This T cell receptor (beta chain) is drawn from a study of long-term antiretroviral therapy in people with HIV. Deletions cut 5 bases from V and 8 bases from J, with 21 bases between. Germline CDR1 MNHEY, CDR2 SVGAGI. The CDR3 spans 15 residues. United States facilities provided treatment to all participants with HIV. They ran version v3.0 of the immunoSEQ assay at survey level. Researchers set sequencing to target roughly 35,000-50,000 T-cell genomes per sample. The protocol was immunoSEQ multiplex PCR, while the TCRdb copy is restricted to in-frame clones and leaves out a portion. The table shows 23,000 or so clones, with around 80% occurring only once. General study results and limits: CDR3 lengths in HIV samples spanned a narrower range than controls. The data indicate that diversity increased after ART but remained below transplant donor controls.

Notes on this clone: Its antigen is not known.

The source material was unsorted PBMCs, sampled 0.1 years before starting antiretroviral therapy. The chain uses TRBV6-5 and TRBJ1-2, with TRBD1 as a possible D gene (6 bases). This TCR derives from a young man with HIV. Here the CDR3 reads CASSPTGPRGLGYTF. The CDR3 bases are TGTGCCAGCAGTCCTACAGGGCCACGGGGTCTCGGCTACACCTTC.